This TCR beta chain was found in a study of blood T cell repertoires in COVID-19. Germline V CDR1 and CDR2: SGDLS, YYNGEE. The CDR3 spans 17 residues. V dropped 2 bases and J dropped 2; count of bases not matched to a gene: 7. The table came from immunoSEQ multiplex PCR; TCRdb's copy has only in-frame clones and leaves some out. The sample lists roughly 150,000 clones, 80% occurring once. This clone was counted a single time. The gene calls are TRBV9 and TRBJ2-2, with 9 bases lining up with TRBD2. This clonotype originated in a man in his forties or fifties who had recovered from COVID-19. The sequenced sample was PBMCs or T cells enriched from blood (not recorded which). The CDR3 reads CASSVGAGGRNTGELFF. The CDR3 DNA reads TGTGCCAGCAGCGTTGGAGCGGGGGGCCGAAACACCGGGGAGCTGTTTTTT. The full variable domain, its missing parts supplied by reference TRBV9 and TRBJ2-2, is DSGVTQTPKHLITATGQRVTLRCSPRSGDLSVYWYQQSLDQGLQFLIQYYNGEERAKGNILERFSAQQFPDLHSELNLSSLELGDSALYFCASSVGAGGRNTGELFFGEGSRLTVL.